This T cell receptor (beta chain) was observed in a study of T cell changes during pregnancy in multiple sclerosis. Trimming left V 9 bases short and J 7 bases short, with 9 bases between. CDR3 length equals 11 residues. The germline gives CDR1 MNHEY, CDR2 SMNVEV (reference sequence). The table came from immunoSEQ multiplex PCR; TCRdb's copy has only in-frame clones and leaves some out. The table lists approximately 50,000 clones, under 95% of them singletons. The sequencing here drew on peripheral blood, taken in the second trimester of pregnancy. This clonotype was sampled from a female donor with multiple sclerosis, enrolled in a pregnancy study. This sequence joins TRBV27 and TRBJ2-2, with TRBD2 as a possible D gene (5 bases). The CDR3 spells CAREVGGELFF. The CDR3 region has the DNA TGTGCCAGGGAGGTCGGCGGGGAGCTGTTTTTT.